This T cell receptor beta chain appears in the sequencing data of a study of blood T cell repertoires in COVID-19. In the original analysis: The assay estimated nucleated cells by amplifying reference gene primers. Data came from immunoSEQ multiplex PCR; TCRdb stores just in-frame clones and leaves some out. Clone size and the V and J calls come from that table; the DNA yielded D and trimming. The sample lists approximately 300,000 clones, around 85% occurring once. Germline values: CDR1 SGHRS, CDR2 YFSETQ. Trimming took 7 bases from V and 5 from J, leaving 16 bases between them. CDR3 length: 13 amino acids. Individuals drawn from approximately 22 US areas were roughly 18 to 89 years old. Categorization into cohorts depended on clinical history that participants reported. Up to 2 weeks before entering the study, exposed participants had met a COVID-19 case.

The J gene is TRBJ2-7, the V gene TRBV5-1, with D possibly TRBD1 on 6 matching bases. Specimen: PBMCs or T cells enriched from blood (not recorded which). This TCR derives from a woman aged 25 to 39 who had been exposed to COVID-19. CDR3 nucleotide sequence: TGCGCCAGCGATACAGGGTACAACAACGAGCAGTACTTC. Its protein is CASDTGYNNEQYF.